These 32 T cell receptor beta chains originate from one sample sequenced in a study of graft-versus-host responses after intestinal transplantation. The table came from immunoSEQ multiplex PCR; TCRdb's copy has only in-frame clones and leaves some out. The profile covers some 130,000 clones, with around nine tenths appearing a single time and around 0.16% taken by the ten largest. Their target antigens are unknown. The source material was unstimulated CD4+ T cells sorted from spleen or lymph node cells, sampled before intestinal transplant. Receptor source: a human donor who received an intestinal transplant.

The gene calls are TRBV6-5 and TRBJ1-5; 7 bases fit TRBD1. With 6 bases clipped from V and 2 bases from J, the junction kept 4 bases outside the gene matches. Looked up from germline, CDR1 is MNHEY and CDR2 is SVGAGI. The CDR3 sequence is 14 residues long. Here the CDR3 reads CASSPTGGNQPQHF. CDR3 sequence (DNA): TGTGCCAGCAGCCCCACAGGGGGCAATCAGCCCCAGCATTTT.

CDR3 in DNA: TGTGCCTGGAGTCCGGTGAGGGGAGAGGTTTCCTACGAGCAGTACTTC. This codes for CAWSPVRGEVSYEQYF. The chain employs TRBV30 and TRBJ2-7; either TRBD1 or TRBD2 may supply D (5 bases each). Germline CDR1 GTSNPN, CDR2 SVGIG (reference sequence). V was cut by 2 bases and J by 1 base, with 18 bases left in between. This CDR3 has 16 amino acids.

This chain joins TRBV2 and TRBJ1-1, with 8 nucleotides matching TRBD1. The J segment lost 1 base and the V segment lost 3 bases, leaving 7 bases of the junction unmatched. Germline loops: CDR1 SNHLY, CDR2 FYNNEI. The CDR3 has 16 residues. Here the CDR3 reads CASSERQGWWNTEAFF. In DNA form, the CDR3 reads TGTGCCAGCAGTGAGAGACAGGGGTGGTGGAACACTGAAGCTTTCTTT. Based on the CDR3 plus reference TRBV2 and TRBJ1-1, the full variable domain is EPEVTQTPSHQVTQMGQEVILRCVPISNHLYFYWYRQILGQKVEFLVSFYNNEISEKSEIFDDQFSVERPDGSNFTLKIRSTKLEDSAMYFCASSERQGWWNTEAFFGQGTRLTVV.

The rearrangement links TRBV6-5 to TRBJ1-6; 7 bases map to TRBD1. There are 14 residues in the CDR3. Germline V CDR1 and CDR2: MNHEY, SVGAGI. V trimming: 6 bases; J trimming: 8 bases; junction bases outside the gene matches: 7. In nucleotides, the CDR3 is TGTGCCAGCAGACAGGGGCTAGGGGATTCACCCCTCCACTTT. Residues: CASRQGLGDSPLHF.

DNA for the CDR3: TGTGCCAGCAGCCACGGGGGCGCGTATACTGAAGCTTTCTTT. Translating it yields CASSHGGAYTEAFF. This chain uses TRBV7-2 with TRBJ1-1; possibly TRBD1 for D (6 bases). Trimming left V 5 bases short and J 5 bases short, with 15 bases between. The CDR3 loop spans 14 amino acids. The germline V gene encodes CDR1 SGHTA and CDR2 FQGNSA.

This chain connects TRBV4-2 to TRBJ2-2; perhaps TRBD2 as D (6 bases). This CDR3 contains 16 residues. With 0 bases removed from V and 5 bases from J, the gap between germline ends came to 13 bases. Germline V gene data show CDR1 as LGHNA and CDR2 as YNFKEQ. Written as DNA, the CDR3 is TGTGCCAGCAGCCAAGAGAGGAGCGGGCGGACCGGGGAGCTGTTTTTT. Encoded protein: CASSQERSGRTGELFF.

The rearrangement uses TRBV18 and TRBJ2-5; D unresolved. Germline loops: CDR1 KGHSH, CDR2 LQKENI. The CDR3 has 18 amino acids. V shed 0 bases and J shed 11 bases, with 28 bases lying between them. The CDR3 here is CASSPPTVGRVTRREQYF. CDR3 DNA sequence: TGTGCCAGCTCACCACCGACGGTCGGTAGGGTCACTCGGCGAGAGCAGTACTTC.

The V call is TRBV5-1, the J call TRBJ2-5; D is possibly TRBD1 (5 bases). Deletions cut 0 bases from V and 3 bases from J, with 6 bases between. The CDR3 runs to 13 residues. Germline CDR1 and CDR2: SGHRS and YFSETQ. The CDR3 spells CASSLVGEETQYF. The CDR3 DNA follows: TGCGCCAGCAGCTTGGTAGGGGAAGAGACCCAGTACTTC.

The chain employs TRBV25-1 and TRBJ1-1; D gene unclear. V lost 1 base to trimming and J lost 4 bases, with 10 bases between them. CDR1 is MGHDK and CDR2 is SYGVNS in the germline V gene. The CDR3 length is 14 residues. Here the CDR3 reads CASSESPSLTEAFF. For the CDR3, the DNA is TGTGCCAGCAGTGAATCCCCAAGTCTCACTGAAGCTTTCTTT.

J is TRBJ2-3 and V is TRBV5-1; 8 nucleotides agree with TRBD1. This CDR3 contains 15 residues. Germline CDR1 and CDR2: SGHRS and YFSETQ. J lost 3 bases, V lost 0 bases, and 3 bases had no gene match. The DNA of the CDR3 is TGCGCCAGCAGCTTGGGGGACAGGAGTACAGATACGCAGTATTTT. It specifies CASSLGDRSTDTQYF.

The chain carries TRBV5-5 and TRBJ1-5; the D is unclear. There are 14 residues in the CDR3. Between the trimmed V and J ends, which lost 2 bases and 6 bases, there was a span of 12 bases. Germline V lookup: CDR1 SGHKS, CDR2 YYEKEE (reference sequence). The CDR3 DNA reads TGTGCCAGCAGCTTAGGAGGGTTAGCTCAGCCCCAGCATTTT. It encodes CASSLGGLAQPQHF.

The rearrangement joins TRBV23-1 to TRBJ2-7; 9 nucleotides agree with TRBD1. TRBV23-1 is known as an ORF, though its function is uncertain. J gave up 6 bases and V 10 bases, and 7 bases lay outside the gene matches. The CDR3 totals 12 residues. CDR3 nucleotides: TGCGCCACCTGGACAGGGGAAGGCGAGCAGTACTTC. Translated: CATWTGEGEQYF.

The CDR3 sequence is CASSPGPYEQYF. The CDR3 bases are TGTGCCAGCAGTCCGGGACCCTACGAGCAGTACTTC. This chain links TRBV25-1 with TRBJ2-7, with D possibly being TRBD1 or TRBD2 (5 bases each). Per germline, CDR1 MGHDK and CDR2 SYGVNS. The CDR3 consists of 12 residues. The ends were cut back, 5 bases at V and 2 bases at J, with 7 bases in the middle.

The genes are TRBV30 and TRBJ1-1, with 8 bases aligning to TRBD1. The junction had 4 bases not matched to a gene; V was cut back by 0 bases and J by 4 bases. Germline loops: CDR1 GTSNPN, CDR2 SVGIG (reference sequence). The CDR3 is 14 amino acids. CDR3: CAWSVQGGFTEAFF. CDR3 nucleotide sequence: TGTGCCTGGAGTGTACAGGGGGGCTTCACTGAAGCTTTCTTT.

V and J are TRBV5-5 and TRBJ1-4; tentative D call: TRBD1 (6 bases). CDR3 length: 14 residues. Between the trimmed V and J ends, which lost 2 bases and 7 bases, there was a span of 12 bases. Germline V lookup: CDR1 SGHKS, CDR2 YYEKEE (reference sequence). The CDR3 nucleotides are TGTGCCAGCAGCTTACAGGGTTTTGCTGAAAAACTGTTTTTT. This translates into CASSLQGFAEKLFF.

J is TRBJ2-5 and V is TRBV11-3; D not certain. Per the germline V gene, CDR1 is SGHNT and CDR2 is YENEEA. Trimming cost V 3 bases and J 5 bases, with 10 bases left between them. The CDR3 spans 13 residues. The CDR3 DNA is TGTGCCAGCAGCTTGGGTGGGCTCGAGACCCAGTACTTC. Protein product: CASSLGGLETQYF.

The rearrangement joins TRBV7-8 to TRBJ2-2, with a tentative D call TRBD2 (6 bases). Germline loops: CDR1 SGHVS, CDR2 FQNEAQ. Trimming took 6 bases from V and 5 from J, leaving 16 bases between them. CDR3 length: 15 amino acids. Written as DNA, the CDR3 is TGTGCCAGCAGTTCTGCGGGACCCAAGACCGGGGAGCTGTTTTTT. Translation: CASSSAGPKTGELFF.

This chain uses TRBV7-3 with TRBJ2-1; 15 positions match TRBD2. Germline values: CDR1 SGHTA, CDR2 FQGTGA. V was pared by 5 bases and J by 5 bases, with 7 bases of the junction left unmatched. The CDR3 has 17 residues. The CDR3 here is CASSPVGTSGGNNEQFF. The DNA of the CDR3 is TGTGCCAGCAGCCCTGTAGGGACTAGCGGGGGGAACAATGAGCAGTTCTTC.

V is TRBV4-1 and J is TRBJ1-1, with unresolved D. The V end lost 3 bases, the J end lost 4 bases, and 9 bases lay between the germline ends. Per the germline V gene, CDR1 is MGHRA and CDR2 is YSYEKL. The CDR3 is made up of 13 amino acids. The CDR3 DNA is TGCGCCAGCAGCCACACGGTCGGCACTGAAGCTTTCTTT. Translated: CASSHTVGTEAFF.

The chain employs TRBV9 and TRBJ1-2, with 7 bases identical to TRBD1. J gave up 1 base and V 6 bases, and 9 bases lay outside the gene matches. The CDR3 contains 15 residues. Germline assignment: CDR1 SGDLS and CDR2 YYNGEE. The CDR3 sequence is CASTTGTDNNYGYTF. For the CDR3, the DNA is TGTGCCAGCACCACCGGGACAGATAATAACTATGGCTACACCTTC.

The chain has TRBV5-4 and TRBJ2-5; 12 bases agree with TRBD2. With V trimmed by 4 bases and J by 5 bases, 6 bases remained unmatched. Germline V CDR1 and CDR2: SGHNT, YYREEE (reference sequence). The CDR3 consists of 15 residues. CDR3 nucleotide sequence: TGTGCCAGCAGCCGCGGACTAGCGGGGAGGGAGACCCAGTACTTC. It translates to CASSRGLAGRETQYF.

V is TRBV5-1 and J is TRBJ2-6; D gene uncertain. Germline CDR1 is SGHRS and CDR2 is YFSETQ. The CDR3 loop spans 15 amino acids. Trimming pared 0 bases from V and 0 bases from J, leaving 4 bases between. DNA for the CDR3: TGCGCCAGCAGCTTGGCAAACTCTGGGGCCAACGTCCTGACTTTC. Its protein is CASSLANSGANVLTF.

The CDR3 DNA sequence: TGCAGTGCCTCGTGGGGTAATGGCTACACCTTC. This translates into CSASWGNGYTF. V is TRBV20-1 and J is TRBJ1-2; unclear D gene. Germline-derived CDR1 and CDR2 are DFQATT and SNEGSKA (reference sequence). V lost 6 bases and J lost 6, with 11 bases in between. The CDR3 loop spans 11 amino acids.

V and J are TRBV4-1 and TRBJ2-7; D might be TRBD1 or TRBD2, each matching 6 bases. Germline loops: CDR1 MGHRA, CDR2 YSYEKL. V lost 1 base, J lost 3 bases, and 19 bases lay in between. This CDR3 comprises 17 residues. The CDR3, as DNA: TGCGCCAGCAGCCAAGGGCCGGGCCCCCGGGGGCTCTACGAGCAGTACTTC. Protein product: CASSQGPGPRGLYEQYF.

The V and J genes are TRBV6-6 and TRBJ2-3, with a weak D call TRBD1 (6 bases). Trimming cost V 2 bases and J 6 bases, with 6 bases left between them. The V gene's germline CDR1 is MNHNY and CDR2 SVGAGI (reference sequence). The CDR3 spans 12 residues. Written as DNA, the CDR3 is TGTGCCAGCAGTTACAGGGGGGATACGCAGTATTTT. Encoded protein: CASSYRGDTQYF.

This chain joins TRBV6-4 and TRBJ1-6; D gene uncertain. Germline CDR1 MRHNA, CDR2 SNTAGT. V lost 4 bases to trimming and J lost 7 bases, with 11 bases between them. This CDR3 has 14 amino acids. The CDR3 sequence: CASSGGGWNSPLHF. CDR3 coding DNA: TGTGCCAGCAGTGGTGGAGGTTGGAATTCACCCCTCCACTTT.

The J gene is TRBJ1-3, the V gene TRBV15, with 7 bases lining up with TRBD1. J gave up 3 bases and V 0 bases, and 2 bases lay outside the gene matches. The CDR3 covers 15 residues. Germline-derived CDR1 and CDR2 are LNHNV and YYDKDF (reference sequence). The CDR3 protein is CATSRDQGVGNTIYF. CDR3 bases: TGTGCCACCAGCAGAGATCAGGGGGTTGGAAACACCATATATTTT.

The chain recombines TRBV19 with TRBJ1-5; D not certain. Germline CDR1 LNHDA, CDR2 SQIVND (reference sequence). Deletions cut 8 bases from V and 2 bases from J, with 10 bases between. This CDR3 comprises 13 residues. CDR3 amino acids: CASLGRGNQPQHF. The CDR3 DNA follows: TGTGCCAGTCTCGGGAGGGGCAATCAGCCCCAGCATTTT.

This chain uses TRBV18 with TRBJ1-6; 7 bases line up with TRBD1. Germline trimming cut 5 bases from V and 9 bases from J; bases unmatched to any gene: 7. In germline, CDR1 is KGHSH, CDR2 LQKENI. CDR3 length: 14 amino acids. The CDR3 region has the DNA TGTGCCAGCTCATTATTGGACAGGTCTTCACCCCTCCACTTT. Translating gives CASSLLDRSSPLHF.

The rearrangement uses TRBV5-1 and TRBJ2-7; D possibly corresponds to TRBD1 (5 bases). CDR3 size: 14 residues. CDR1 and CDR2 from the germline V gene are SGHRS and YFSETQ. Trimming stripped 1 base from V and 5 bases from J, with 13 bases between. CDR3 in DNA: TGCGCCAGCAGCTTGAGCAGGGATAGAAACGAGCAGTACTTC. This gives the protein CASSLSRDRNEQYF.

This chain links TRBV18 with TRBJ1-6; D is unclear. The CDR3 spans 16 residues. V shed 2 bases and J shed 6 bases, with 14 bases lying between them. Per germline, CDR1 KGHSH and CDR2 LQKENI. The CDR3 spells CASSPGMSVLNSPLHF. In DNA form, the CDR3 reads TGTGCCAGCTCACCAGGGATGTCCGTACTTAATTCACCCCTCCACTTT.

The chain uses TRBV7-7 and TRBJ2-5; D call uncertain. Trimming cost V 1 base and J 1 base, with 10 bases left between them. The CDR3 extends over 15 amino acids. The germline V gene encodes CDR1 SSHAT and CDR2 FNYEAQ (reference sequence). CDR3 bases: TGTGCCAGCAGCTTAGGCCCGAACCGCCAAGAGACCCAGTACTTC. It specifies CASSLGPNRQETQYF.